These 10 T cell receptor beta chains came from one sample sequenced in a study of blood T cell repertoires in COVID-19. Sequencing used immunoSEQ multiplex PCR; TCRdb keeps in-frame clones, though not all of them. The sample consists of some 230,000 clones, about 86% of them appearing once. The specimen was peripheral blood. These receptors were taken from a woman in her twenties or thirties who had recovered from COVID-19.

CDR3 amino acids: CASSFGGNTEAFF. Written as DNA, the CDR3 is TGCGCCAGCAGCTTTGGAGGGAACACTGAAGCTTTCTTT. The chain uses TRBV5-1 and TRBJ1-1, with D unclear. From germline, CDR1 is SGHRS and CDR2 YFSETQ. V was pared by 2 bases and J by 1 base, with 6 bases between. The CDR3 runs 13 residues.

The rearrangement links TRBV30 to TRBJ2-7, with 9 bases lining up with TRBD1. Germline V gene lookup returns CDR1 GTSNPN and CDR2 SVGIG (reference sequence). The trim removed 5 bases at V and 4 bases at J, leaving 6 bases unmatched. The CDR3 is 13 amino acids. This CDR3 is CAWVRGQGYEQYF. CDR3 DNA: TGTGCCTGGGTTAGGGGACAGGGTTACGAGCAGTACTTC.

This clone came up many times. The V gene is TRBV2, the J gene TRBJ1-6, with D possibly being TRBD1 (5 bases). The CDR3 covers 14 residues. V was pared by 7 bases and J by 10 bases, with 17 bases between. Germline CDR1 SNHLY, CDR2 FYNNEI. As DNA, the CDR3 is TGTGCCAGCACCACCGAGGGGCGGGGGTCACCCCTCCACTTT. It specifies CASTTEGRGSPLHF.

The chain couples TRBV7-3 to TRBJ2-3; no reliable D call. The CDR3 length is 13 residues. Trimming stripped 4 bases from V and 5 bases from J, with 10 bases between. From germline, CDR1 is SGHTA and CDR2 FQGTGA. The CDR3 DNA reads TGTGCCAGCAGCTCCCGGAGAAAAGATACGCAGTATTTT. Its translation is CASSSRRKDTQYF.

The V call is TRBV5-1, the J call TRBJ2-5; a possible D gene is TRBD2 (6 bases). Germline CDR1 is SGHRS and CDR2 is YFSETQ. V lost 1 base, J lost 0 bases, and 13 bases lay in between. The CDR3 loop spans 16 amino acids. For the CDR3, the DNA is TGCGCCAGCAGCTTGTCCGGGAGTGAGGACCAAGAGACCCAGTACTTC. It encodes CASSLSGSEDQETQYF.

DNA of the CDR3: TGTGCCTGGTCCGGGACTAGCGGGAGAGGGTCGGCCGGGGAGCTGTTTTTT. Translation: CAWSGTSGRGSAGELFF. This sequence joins TRBV30 and TRBJ2-2, with 14 bases that match TRBD2. Germline V CDR1 and CDR2: GTSNPN, SVGIG (reference sequence). This CDR3 region has 17 residues. The J segment lost 6 bases and the V segment lost 5 bases, leaving 11 bases of the junction unmatched.

The CDR3: CASSQAYRETGNTIYF. The CDR3 coding sequence is TGTGCCAGCAGCCAAGCCTACAGGGAAACTGGAAACACCATATATTTT. This chain connects TRBV3-1 (or the pseudogene TRBV3-2) to TRBJ1-3, with D perhaps matching TRBD1 (6 bases). The germline V gene encodes CDR1 LGHDT and CDR2 YNNKEL (reference sequence). The CDR3 has 16 residues. Between the trimmed V and J ends, which lost 1 base and 2 bases, there was a span of 12 bases.

The chain carries TRBV11-2 and TRBJ2-1; no clear D. This CDR3 is built from 15 residues. Trimming took 1 base from V and 0 from J, leaving 7 bases between them. Germline V gene lookup returns CDR1 SGHAT and CDR2 FQNNGV. CDR3 sequence: CASSLGLASYNEQFF. As DNA, the CDR3 is TGTGCCAGCAGCTTAGGGTTGGCCTCCTACAATGAGCAGTTCTTC.

Regarding this clone: An end of the junction does not agree with germline; a read error may underlie this. The chain has TRBV11-2 and TRBJ2-4; possibly TRBD1 for D (6 bases). The CDR3 sequence is 12 residues long. The germline V gene has CDR1 SGHAT and CDR2 FQNNGV. The CDR3: CASSLNQGIAHF. In DNA, the CDR3 is TGTGCCAGCAGCCTTAATCAGGGGATAGCCCACTTC.

This chain links TRBV2 with TRBJ1-4, with 10 bases that match TRBD1. J gave up 7 bases and V 5 bases, and 7 bases lay outside the gene matches. This CDR3 spans 15 amino acids. Per germline, CDR1 SNHLY and CDR2 FYNNEI. As DNA, the CDR3 is TGTGCCAGCAGTTTGAGACAGGGGGCCGGTGAAAAACTGTTTTTT. Amino acids: CASSLRQGAGEKLFF.